The clone carrying this T cell receptor beta chain was recorded once. The antigen remains unidentified. All donors qualified as healthy HIV-negative adults and had experienced no recent acute infections or vaccinations. This sample stems from a study of shared clonotypes between healthy human individuals. Study observations and caveats: Estimated clonotype richness was generally higher in naive than memory subsets.

Some clones are missing from TCRdb's copy, which holds only in-frame ones; the method was immunoSEQ multiplex PCR. The sample lists a few million clones; approximately 94% were seen once. CDR1 is SEHNR, CDR2 FQNEAQ, per germline (reference sequence). The V end lost 0 bases, the J end lost 7 bases, and 9 bases lay between the germline ends. The CDR3 is made up of 13 amino acids. The V call is TRBV7-9, the J call TRBJ1-1; TRBD1 is a possible D gene (5 bases). This receptor was taken from a man between 18 and 35 years old in good health. Specimen: naive CD4+ T cells sorted from blood. Subset reported: CD45RA+ positively selected. The CDR3 DNA reads as TGTGCCAGCAGCTTAGCTCAGGGTCATGAAGCTTTCTTT. This encodes CASSLAQGHEAFF.